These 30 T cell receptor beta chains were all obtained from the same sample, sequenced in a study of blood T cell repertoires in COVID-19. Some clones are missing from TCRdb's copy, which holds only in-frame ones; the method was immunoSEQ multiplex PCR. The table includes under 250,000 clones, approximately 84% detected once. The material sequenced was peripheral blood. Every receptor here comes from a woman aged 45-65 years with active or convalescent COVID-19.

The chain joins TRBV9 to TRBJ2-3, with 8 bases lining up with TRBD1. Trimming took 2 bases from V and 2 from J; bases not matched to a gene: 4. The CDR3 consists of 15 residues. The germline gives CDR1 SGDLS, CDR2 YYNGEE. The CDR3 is CASSVGQVYTDTQYF. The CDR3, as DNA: TGTGCCAGCAGCGTGGGACAGGTATACACAGATACGCAGTATTTT.

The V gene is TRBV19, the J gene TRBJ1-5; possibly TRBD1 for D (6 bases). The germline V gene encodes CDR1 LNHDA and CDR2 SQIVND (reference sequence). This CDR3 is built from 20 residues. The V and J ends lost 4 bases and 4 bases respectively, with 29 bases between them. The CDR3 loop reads CASSTLRDKGIRVGNQPQHF. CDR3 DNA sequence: TGTGCCAGTAGTACGCTCCGGGACAAGGGGATTAGGGTTGGGAATCAGCCCCAGCATTTT.

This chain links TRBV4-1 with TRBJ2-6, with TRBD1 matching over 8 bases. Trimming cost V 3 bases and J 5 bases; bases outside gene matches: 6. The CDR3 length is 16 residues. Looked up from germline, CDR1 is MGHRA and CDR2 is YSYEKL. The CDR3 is CASSQPRQGRANVLTF. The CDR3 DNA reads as TGCGCCAGCAGCCAGCCGCGACAGGGGAGGGCCAACGTCCTGACTTTC.

The DNA for the CDR3 is TGTGCCAGCACCCGGGGGAGGAGGGCAGACCAAGAGACCCAGTACTTC. Protein product: CASTRGRRADQETQYF. The chain has TRBV5-4 and TRBJ2-5; weak D call: TRBD2 (6 bases). V was shortened by 6 bases and J by 0 bases, with 18 bases between the two germline ends. The length of the CDR3 is 16 residues. Looked up from germline, CDR1 is SGHNT and CDR2 is YYREEE (reference sequence).

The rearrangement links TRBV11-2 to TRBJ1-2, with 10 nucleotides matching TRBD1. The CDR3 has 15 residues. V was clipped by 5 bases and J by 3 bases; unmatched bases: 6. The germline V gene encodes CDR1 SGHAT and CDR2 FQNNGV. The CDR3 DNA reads TGTGCCAGCAGCCCCTCCGGGACAGGGGACTATGGCTACACCTTC. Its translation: CASSPSGTGDYGYTF. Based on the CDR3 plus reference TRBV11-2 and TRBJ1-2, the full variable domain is EAGVAQSPRYKIIEKRQSVAFWCNPISGHATLYWYQQILGQGPKLLIQFQNNGVVDDSQLPKDRFSAERLKGVDSTLKIQPAKLEDSAVYLCASSPSGTGDYGYTFGSGTRLTVV.

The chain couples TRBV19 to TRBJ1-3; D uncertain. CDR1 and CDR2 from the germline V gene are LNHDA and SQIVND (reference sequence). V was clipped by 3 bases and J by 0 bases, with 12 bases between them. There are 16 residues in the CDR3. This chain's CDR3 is CASSIVGLLSGNTIYF. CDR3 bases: TGTGCCAGTAGTATCGTTGGACTGCTCTCTGGAAACACCATATATTTT.

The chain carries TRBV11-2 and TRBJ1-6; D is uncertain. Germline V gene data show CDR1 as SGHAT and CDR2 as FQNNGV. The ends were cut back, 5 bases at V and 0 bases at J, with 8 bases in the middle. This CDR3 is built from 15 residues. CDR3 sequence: CASSAGSSYNSPLHF. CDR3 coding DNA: TGTGCCAGCAGCGCGGGAAGCTCCTATAATTCACCCCTCCACTTT.

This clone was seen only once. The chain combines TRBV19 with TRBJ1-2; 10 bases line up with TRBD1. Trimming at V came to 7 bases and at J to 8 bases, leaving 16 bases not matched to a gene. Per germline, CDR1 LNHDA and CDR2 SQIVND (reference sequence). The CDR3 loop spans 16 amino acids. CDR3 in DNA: TGTGCCAGTACTAAGACAGGGGGCGACTTGGTGGCGGGCTACACCTTC. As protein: CASTKTGGDLVAGYTF.

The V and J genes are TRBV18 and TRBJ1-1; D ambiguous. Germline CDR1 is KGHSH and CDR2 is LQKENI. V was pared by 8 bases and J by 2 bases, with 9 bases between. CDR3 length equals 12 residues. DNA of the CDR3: TGTGCCAGCGCGCGAGGCAACACTGAAGCTTTCTTT. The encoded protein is CASARGNTEAFF.

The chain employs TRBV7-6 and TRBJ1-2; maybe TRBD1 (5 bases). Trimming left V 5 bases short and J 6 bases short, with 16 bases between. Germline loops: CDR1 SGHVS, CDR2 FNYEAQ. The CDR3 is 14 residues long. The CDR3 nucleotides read TGTGCCAGCAGCCCCGCAAGGGGCCAGGATGGCTACACCTTC. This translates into CASSPARGQDGYTF. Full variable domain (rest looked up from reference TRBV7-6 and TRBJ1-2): GAGVSQSPRYKVTKRGQDVALRCDPISGHVSLYWYRQALGQGPEFLTYFNYEAQQDKSGLPNDRFSAERPEGSISTLTIQRTEQRDSAMYRCASSPARGQDGYTFGSGTRLTVV.

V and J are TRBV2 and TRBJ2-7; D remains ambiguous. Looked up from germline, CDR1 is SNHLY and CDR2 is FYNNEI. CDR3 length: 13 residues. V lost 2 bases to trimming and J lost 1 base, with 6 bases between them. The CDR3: CASSEMSSYEQYV. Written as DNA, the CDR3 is TGTGCCAGCAGTGAAATGAGTTCCTACGAGCAGTACGTC.

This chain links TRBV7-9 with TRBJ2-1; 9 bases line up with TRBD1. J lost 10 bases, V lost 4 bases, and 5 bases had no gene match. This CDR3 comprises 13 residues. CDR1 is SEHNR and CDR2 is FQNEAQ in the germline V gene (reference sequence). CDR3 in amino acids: CASSSDRGWEQFF. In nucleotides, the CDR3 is TGTGCCAGCAGCTCGGACAGGGGATGGGAGCAGTTCTTC.

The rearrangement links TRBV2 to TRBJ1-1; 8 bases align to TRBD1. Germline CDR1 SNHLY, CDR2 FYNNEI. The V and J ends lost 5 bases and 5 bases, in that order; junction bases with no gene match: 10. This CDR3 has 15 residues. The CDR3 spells CASSNRDRTETEAFF. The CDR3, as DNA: TGTGCCAGCAGTAATAGGGACAGGACCGAGACTGAAGCTTTCTTT.

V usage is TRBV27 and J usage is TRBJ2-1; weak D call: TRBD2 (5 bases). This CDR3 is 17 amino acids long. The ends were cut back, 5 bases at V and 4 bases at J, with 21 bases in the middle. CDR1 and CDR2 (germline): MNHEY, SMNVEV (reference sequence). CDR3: CASSPPRGTGIYNEQFF. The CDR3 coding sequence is TGTGCCAGCAGTCCGCCCCGGGGAACGGGGATATACAATGAGCAGTTCTTC.

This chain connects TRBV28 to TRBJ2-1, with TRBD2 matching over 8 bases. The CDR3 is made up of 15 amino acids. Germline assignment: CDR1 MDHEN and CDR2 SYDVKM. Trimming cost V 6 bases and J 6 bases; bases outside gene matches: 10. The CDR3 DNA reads TGTGCCAGCAGAAAACCACTAGCGGTAGCCAATGAGCAGTTCTTC. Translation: CASRKPLAVANEQFF. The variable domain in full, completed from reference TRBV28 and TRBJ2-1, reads DVKVTQSSRYLVKRTGEKVFLECVQDMDHENMFWYRQDPGLGLRLIYFSYDVKMKEKGDIPEGYSVSREKKERFSLILESASTNQTSMYLCASRKPLAVANEQFFGPGTRLTVL.

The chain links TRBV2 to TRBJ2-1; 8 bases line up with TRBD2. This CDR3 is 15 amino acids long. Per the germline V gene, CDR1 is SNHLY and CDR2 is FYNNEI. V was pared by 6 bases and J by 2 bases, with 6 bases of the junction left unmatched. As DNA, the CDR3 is TGTGCCAGCAGCGCGGGACTAGGCCCCTACAATGAGCAGTTCTTC. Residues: CASSAGLGPYNEQFF.

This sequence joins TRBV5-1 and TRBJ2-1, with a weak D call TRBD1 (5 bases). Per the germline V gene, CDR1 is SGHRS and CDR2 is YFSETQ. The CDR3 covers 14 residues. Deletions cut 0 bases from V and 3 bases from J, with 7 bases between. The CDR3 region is CASSLEQVYNEQFF. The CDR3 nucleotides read TGCGCCAGCAGCTTGGAACAGGTCTACAATGAGCAGTTCTTC.

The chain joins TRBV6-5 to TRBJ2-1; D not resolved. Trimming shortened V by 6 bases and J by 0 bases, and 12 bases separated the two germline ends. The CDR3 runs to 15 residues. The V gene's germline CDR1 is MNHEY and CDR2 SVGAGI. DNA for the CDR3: TGTGCCAGCAGAGTAGACTGGAGCTCCTACAATGAGCAGTTCTTC. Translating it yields CASRVDWSSYNEQFF.

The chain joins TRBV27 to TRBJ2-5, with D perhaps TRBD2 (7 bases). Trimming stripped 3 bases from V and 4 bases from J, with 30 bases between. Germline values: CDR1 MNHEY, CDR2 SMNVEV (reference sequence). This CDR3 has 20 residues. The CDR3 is CASSFSGRGAGAPRLETQYF. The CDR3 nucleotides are TGTGCCAGCAGTTTCTCAGGTCGGGGGGCGGGGGCCCCCCGATTAGAGACCCAGTACTTC.

The chain's CDR3 is CAWSPRVWREGGTGELFF. CDR3 DNA sequence: TGTGCCTGGAGTCCCCGGGTGTGGCGGGAGGGGGGCACCGGGGAGCTGTTTTTT. The gene calls are TRBV30 and TRBJ2-2, with 9 bases fitting TRBD2. The CDR3 is made up of 18 amino acids. Trimming took 2 bases from V and 4 from J; bases not matched to a gene: 14. Germline lookup yields CDR1 GTSNPN and CDR2 SVGIG (reference sequence).

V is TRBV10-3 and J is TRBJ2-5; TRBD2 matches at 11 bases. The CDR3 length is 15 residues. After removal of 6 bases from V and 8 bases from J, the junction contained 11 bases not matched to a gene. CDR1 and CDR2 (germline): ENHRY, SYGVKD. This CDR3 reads CAISSTSGSRLTQYF. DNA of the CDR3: TGTGCCATCAGCTCTACTAGCGGGAGCAGGCTCACCCAGTACTTC.

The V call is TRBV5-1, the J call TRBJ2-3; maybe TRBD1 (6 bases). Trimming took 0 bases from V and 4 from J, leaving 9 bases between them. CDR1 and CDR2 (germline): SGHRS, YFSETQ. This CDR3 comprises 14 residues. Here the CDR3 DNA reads TGCGCCAGCAGCTTGGACAGGGTACCAGATACGCAGTATTTT. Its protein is CASSLDRVPDTQYF.

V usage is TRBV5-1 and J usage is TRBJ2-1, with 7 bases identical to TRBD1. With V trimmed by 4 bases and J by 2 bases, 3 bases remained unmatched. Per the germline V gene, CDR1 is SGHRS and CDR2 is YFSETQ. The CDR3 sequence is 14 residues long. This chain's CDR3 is CASSEGATYNEQFF. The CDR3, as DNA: TGCGCCAGCAGCGAGGGGGCGACCTACAATGAGCAGTTCTTC.

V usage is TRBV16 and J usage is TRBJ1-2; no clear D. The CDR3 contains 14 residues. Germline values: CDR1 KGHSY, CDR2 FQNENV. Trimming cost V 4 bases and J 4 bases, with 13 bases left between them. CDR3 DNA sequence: TGTGCCAGCAGCCCGTCGACAAAACTCTATGGCTACACCTTC. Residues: CASSPSTKLYGYTF.

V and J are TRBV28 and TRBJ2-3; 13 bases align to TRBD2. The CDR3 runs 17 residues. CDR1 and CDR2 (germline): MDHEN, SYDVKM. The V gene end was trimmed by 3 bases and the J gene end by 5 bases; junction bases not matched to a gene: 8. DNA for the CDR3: TGTGCCAGCAGTTTTGCGACTAGCGGGAGGCCAGGAGATACGCAGTATTTT. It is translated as CASSFATSGRPGDTQYF.

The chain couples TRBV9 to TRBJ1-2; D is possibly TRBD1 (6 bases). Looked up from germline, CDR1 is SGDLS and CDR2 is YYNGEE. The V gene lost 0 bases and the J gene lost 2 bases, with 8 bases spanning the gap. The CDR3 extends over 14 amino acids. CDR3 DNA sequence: TGTGCCAGCAGCGTAGGACAGGAAAACTATGGCTACACCTTC. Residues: CASSVGQENYGYTF.

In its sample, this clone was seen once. The CDR3 sequence: CASSSPTGGWKLFF. CDR3 in DNA: TGTGCCAGCAGTTCCCCGACAGGGGGGTGGAAACTGTTTTTT. V and J are TRBV28 and TRBJ1-4; TRBD1 agrees at 9 bases. Trimming cost V 4 bases and J 11 bases; bases outside gene matches: 8. Germline loops: CDR1 MDHEN, CDR2 SYDVKM. The CDR3 is 14 residues long.

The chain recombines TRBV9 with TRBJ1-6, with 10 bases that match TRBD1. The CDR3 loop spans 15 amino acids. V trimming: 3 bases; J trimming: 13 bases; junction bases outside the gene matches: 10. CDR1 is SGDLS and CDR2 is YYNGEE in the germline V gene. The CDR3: CASSEGTGAYSPLHF. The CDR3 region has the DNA TGTGCCAGCAGCGAGGGGACAGGGGCCTACTCGCCCCTCCACTTT.

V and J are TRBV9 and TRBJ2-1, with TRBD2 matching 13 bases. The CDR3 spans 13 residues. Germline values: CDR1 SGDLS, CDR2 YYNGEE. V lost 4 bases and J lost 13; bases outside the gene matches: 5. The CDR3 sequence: CASSRGTSGNQFF. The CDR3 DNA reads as TGTGCCAGCAGCCGCGGGACTAGCGGGAATCAGTTCTTC.

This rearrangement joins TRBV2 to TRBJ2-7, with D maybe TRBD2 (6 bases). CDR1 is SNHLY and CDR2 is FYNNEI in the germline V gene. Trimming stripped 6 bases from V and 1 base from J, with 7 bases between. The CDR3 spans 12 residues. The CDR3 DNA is TGTGCCAGCAGACGGGAGTCCTACGAGCAGTACTTC. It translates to CASRRESYEQYF.